The rows below give T cell receptor beta chains drawn from one sample of a study of T cell changes during pregnancy in multiple sclerosis. Libraries were prepared by immunoSEQ multiplex PCR; TCRdb keeps only in-frame clonotypes and omits some of them. This sample has 90,000 to 100,000 clones, with approximately 92% found just once. The sequences come from peripheral blood, collected in the first trimester of pregnancy. The receptors were sampled from a female donor with multiple sclerosis, enrolled in a pregnancy study. The CDR3 runs from the conserved cysteine through the conserved F or W. Expanded clones get a size class; other rows say once, few or many, or leave the size out.

v_gene: TRBV2
j_gene: TRBJ2-2
abundance: NA
CDR3aa: CASSVSSGDRGELFF

v_gene: TRBV6-5
j_gene: TRBJ2-7
abundance: NA
CDR3aa: CASTQLKKPGEQYF

v_gene: TRBV14
j_gene: TRBJ2-1
abundance: NA
CDR3aa: CASSPVRGGSYNEQFF

v_gene: TRBV25-1
j_gene: TRBJ2-1
abundance: NA
CDR3aa: CASSNVGQMFF

v_gene: TRBV7-9
j_gene: TRBJ2-5
abundance: NA
CDR3aa: CASSLDQGRGSETQYF

v_gene: TRBV7-8
j_gene: TRBJ2-7
abundance: NA
CDR3aa: CASHGLAGTYEQYF

v_gene: TRBV6-6
j_gene: TRBJ2-7
abundance: NA
CDR3aa: CASSRIGGAYEQYF

v_gene: TRBV4-1
j_gene: TRBJ1-2
abundance: NA
CDR3aa: CASSQDNSGYTF

v_gene: TRBV10-1
j_gene: TRBJ1-5
abundance: NA
CDR3aa: CASSERWTGRHQPQHF

v_gene: TRBV27
j_gene: TRBJ1-1
abundance: NA
CDR3aa: CASSLGAGMNTEAFF

v_gene: TRBV27
j_gene: TRBJ2-1
abundance: NA
CDR3aa: CASSLYGESEQFF

v_gene: TRBV19
j_gene: TRBJ1-2
abundance: NA
CDR3aa: CASKVGEGHVYGYTF

v_gene: TRBV9
j_gene: TRBJ1-2
abundance: once
CDR3aa: CASSVAAGRDGYTF

v_gene: TRBV9
j_gene: TRBJ1-1
abundance: NA
CDR3aa: CASSVGGGGAGRNTEAFF

v_gene: TRBV7-3
j_gene: TRBJ1-1
abundance: NA
CDR3aa: CASSPRGQGVNTEAFF

v_gene: TRBV12-5
j_gene: TRBJ1-6
abundance: NA
CDR3aa: CASGLVSTSSTNSPLHF

v_gene: TRBV28
j_gene: TRBJ2-7
abundance: NA
CDR3aa: CASIAGGQNSYEQYF

v_gene: TRBV9
j_gene: TRBJ2-4
abundance: NA
CDR3aa: CASSVGQLAKNIQYF

v_gene: TRBV30
j_gene: TRBJ2-5
abundance: NA
CDR3aa: CAWSASSPQETQYF

v_gene: TRBV5-1
j_gene: TRBJ2-1
abundance: NA
CDR3aa: CASSTGTGGSYNEQFF

v_gene: TRBV7-2
j_gene: TRBJ2-1
abundance: NA
CDR3aa: CASSLEGASYNEQFF

v_gene: TRBV6-4
j_gene: TRBJ2-3
abundance: NA
CDR3aa: CASSRTGFTDTQYF

v_gene: TRBV9
j_gene: TRBJ2-3
abundance: NA
CDR3aa: CASSGSGGSNTDTQYF

v_gene: TRBV12-5
j_gene: TRBJ1-2
abundance: NA
CDR3aa: CASGSGDRSYGYTF

v_gene: TRBV7-3
j_gene: TRBJ2-2
abundance: NA
CDR3aa: CASSFGTGVDGGELFF

v_gene: TRBV27
j_gene: TRBJ2-1
abundance: NA
CDR3aa: CASSAGLRSYNEQFF

v_gene: TRBV6-5
j_gene: TRBJ1-4
abundance: NA
CDR3aa: CASRTTGGAEKLFF

v_gene: TRBV18
j_gene: TRBJ2-5
abundance: NA
CDR3aa: CASSPATSGQETQYF

v_gene: TRBV18
j_gene: TRBJ1-1
abundance: NA
CDR3aa: CASSPPGIGGTEAFF

v_gene: TRBV4-1
j_gene: TRBJ1-6
abundance: NA
CDR3aa: CASSQDEGYNSPLHF

v_gene: TRBV30
j_gene: TRBJ2-7
abundance: NA
CDR3aa: CACAQGDRSYEQYF

v_gene: TRBV18
j_gene: TRBJ1-5
abundance: once
CDR3aa: CASSPLRQGANTPNQPQHF

v_gene: TRBV19
j_gene: TRBJ2-5
abundance: NA
CDR3aa: CASSMTWGGQETQYF

v_gene: TRBV2
j_gene: TRBJ1-2
abundance: NA
CDR3aa: CASSGTGGGGYTF